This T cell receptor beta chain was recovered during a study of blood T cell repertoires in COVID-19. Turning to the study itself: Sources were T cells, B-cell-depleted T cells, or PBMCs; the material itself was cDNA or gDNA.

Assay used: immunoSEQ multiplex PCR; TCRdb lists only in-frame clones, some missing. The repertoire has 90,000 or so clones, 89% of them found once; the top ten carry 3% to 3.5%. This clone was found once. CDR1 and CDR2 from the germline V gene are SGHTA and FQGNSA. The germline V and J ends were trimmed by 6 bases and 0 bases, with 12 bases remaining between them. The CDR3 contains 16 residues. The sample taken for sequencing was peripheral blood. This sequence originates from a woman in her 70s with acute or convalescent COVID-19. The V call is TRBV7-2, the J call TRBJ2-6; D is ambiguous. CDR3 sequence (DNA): TGTGCCAGCAGGTCCGGTACTATCTCTGGGGCCAACGTCCTGACTTTC. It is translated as CASRSGTISGANVLTF.